The clone carrying this TCR beta chain was seen only a few times. The sample originates from a study of blood T cell repertoires in COVID-19. Turning to the study itself: The samples span acute and convalescent COVID-19 from the United States, Italy and Spain. From T cells, B-cell-depleted T cells, or PBMCs came the material, which was cDNA or gDNA.

In the authors' workflow: Scientists estimated how many nucleated cells there were by amplifying reference gene primers. TCRdb's table, derived via immunoSEQ multiplex PCR, lists solely in-frame clones and lacks some. V and J calls plus clone size are reproduced from that table; the DNA served to infer D and trimming. The sample consists of 100,000 to 150,000 clones, 80% to 90% of them appearing once. V was cut by 0 bases and J by 4 bases, with 9 bases left in between. The length of the CDR3 is 15 residues. Germline V gives CDR1 MGHRA, CDR2 YSYEKL. The chain carries TRBV4-1 and TRBJ2-2; D is undetermined. The sample consisted of peripheral blood. The source of this sequence is a woman aged 55-70 years with acute or convalescent COVID-19. CDR3 in DNA: TGCGCCAGCAGCCAAGAGGGCTCTGGCACCGGGGAGCTGTTTTTT. It specifies CASSQEGSGTGELFF.